Below are 14 T cell receptor beta chains sequenced from a single sample in a study of blood T cell repertoires in COVID-19. Libraries were prepared by immunoSEQ multiplex PCR; TCRdb keeps only in-frame clonotypes and omits some of them. In the table there are around 230,000 clones, 85% of which are singletons. The sample was peripheral blood. These receptors all stem from a man between 50 and 59 years old with COVID-19, enrolled during active disease.

The chain is built from TRBV28 and TRBJ1-3; no definite D call. This CDR3 comprises 14 residues. Germline V gene sequence: CDR1 MDHEN, CDR2 SYDVKM. Trimming pared 9 bases from V and 1 base from J, leaving 13 bases between. This CDR3 reads CASSRGISGNTIYF. The CDR3 coding sequence is TGTGCCAGTAGTCGGGGTATTTCTGGAAACACCATATATTTT.

The V gene is TRBV19, the J gene TRBJ1-5; no reliable D call. Germline CDR1 LNHDA, CDR2 SQIVND (reference sequence). The CDR3 covers 15 residues. The V end was cut by 4 bases, the J end by 5 bases, with 15 bases between. The CDR3: CASSSGAGSYQPQHF. The CDR3 DNA reads TGTGCCAGTAGTAGCGGCGCGGGGAGTTATCAGCCCCAGCATTTT. Combining the CDR3 with reference TRBV19 and TRBJ1-5 gives the whole variable domain DGGITQSPKYLFRKEGQNVTLSCEQNLNHDAMYWYRQDPGQGLRLIYYSQIVNDFQKGDIAEGYSVSREKKESFPLTVTSAQKNPTAFYLCASSSGAGSYQPQHFGDGTRLSIL.

The table lists this clone with a count of one. In nucleotides, the CDR3 is TGTGCCAGCAGGGGGACAGGGGGCGGGCAGTACTTC. Residues: CASRGTGGGQYF. The chain uses TRBV12-3 or TRBV12-4 and TRBJ2-7; 12 positions agree with TRBD1. The CDR3 totals 12 residues. V trimming: 6 bases; J trimming: 9 bases; junction bases outside the gene matches: 3.

The gene calls are TRBV5-4 and TRBJ1-6; TRBD1 is a possible D gene (6 bases). Between the trimmed V and J ends, which lost 2 bases and 8 bases, there was a span of 11 bases. This CDR3 has 14 residues. The germline CDR1 and CDR2 sequences are SGHNT and YYREEE (reference sequence). Written as DNA, the CDR3 is TGTGCCAGCAGCTTCGGACAGCCAGATTCACCCCTCCACTTT. It is translated as CASSFGQPDSPLHF. Drawing the rest from reference TRBV5-4 and TRBJ1-6, the complete variable domain is ETGVTQSPTHLIKTRGQQVTLRCSSQSGHNTVSWYQQALGQGPQFIFQYYREEENGRGNFPPRFSGLQFPNYSSELNVNALELDDSALYLCASSFGQPDSPLHFGNGTRLTVT.

In this sample, this clone turned up once. This rearrangement joins TRBV4-2 to TRBJ2-3, with TRBD2 identical over 9 bases. V was clipped by 4 bases and J by 5 bases; unmatched bases: 13. CDR1 and CDR2 from the germline V gene are LGHNA and YNFKEQ. The CDR3 is 17 residues long. CDR3 DNA: TGTGCCAGCAGCCCCCGGGGGGCGGGGGGGCCAGAAGATACGCAGTATTTT. This encodes CASSPRGAGGPEDTQYF.

This clone was seen only once. The chain has TRBV19 and TRBJ1-1, with 8 bases identical to TRBD1. The CDR3 extends over 15 amino acids. The V and J ends lost 6 bases and 0 bases, in that order; junction bases with no gene match: 6. Germline CDR1 LNHDA, CDR2 SQIVND (reference sequence). The CDR3 sequence: CASSWSTGVNTEAFF. In nucleotides, the CDR3 is TGTGCCAGTAGCTGGTCGACAGGGGTGAACACTGAAGCTTTCTTT. Full variable domain (missing parts from reference TRBV19 and TRBJ1-1): DGGITQSPKYLFRKEGQNVTLSCEQNLNHDAMYWYRQDPGQGLRLIYYSQIVNDFQKGDIAEGYSVSREKKESFPLTVTSAQKNPTAFYLCASSWSTGVNTEAFFGQGTRLTVV.

This chain connects TRBV10-2 to TRBJ1-1, with 7 bases lining up with TRBD1. Germline loops: CDR1 WSHSY, CDR2 SAAADI. This CDR3 has 14 amino acids. V was clipped by 3 bases and J by 1 base; unmatched bases: 2. CDR3 DNA: TGCGCCAGCAGTGATACAGGGGCGAACACTGAAGCTTTCTTT. Translating it yields CASSDTGANTEAFF.

The chain joins TRBV6-5 to TRBJ1-4; possible D gene TRBD1, 6 bases. The germline CDR1 and CDR2 sequences are MNHEY and SVGAGI. V was trimmed by 5 bases and J by 8 bases, leaving 15 bases between them. This CDR3 region has 14 residues. CDR3 in DNA: TGTGCCAGCAGTACCCCAGGACAGATAGAAAAACTGTTTTTT. It is translated as CASSTPGQIEKLFF.

This chain connects TRBV28 to TRBJ1-5; D might be TRBD1 (6 bases). This CDR3 has 13 residues. Deletions cut 7 bases from V and 7 bases from J, with 14 bases between. CDR1 is MDHEN and CDR2 is SYDVKM in the germline V gene. For the CDR3, the DNA is TGTGCCAGCACAAGGGGGATGAGACAGCCCCAGCATTTT. Translated, it gives CASTRGMRQPQHF.

The chain links TRBV19 to TRBJ1-3; D uncertain. There are 15 residues in the CDR3. The V gene's germline CDR1 is LNHDA and CDR2 SQIVND (reference sequence). Trimming took off 2 bases at V and 0 bases at J, with 8 bases between the two ends. The CDR3 is CASSISGNSGNTIYF. In DNA, the CDR3 is TGTGCCAGTAGTATATCGGGGAACTCTGGAAACACCATATATTTT.

The V and J genes are TRBV18 and TRBJ1-2; no clear D. The V gene lost 1 base and the J gene lost 8 bases, with 14 bases spanning the gap. This CDR3 is built from 14 residues. Germline CDR1 KGHSH, CDR2 LQKENI. CDR3 residues: CASSPRSLTIGYTF. CDR3 DNA sequence: TGTGCCAGCTCACCACGGTCGTTAACTATCGGCTACACCTTC.

CDR3 sequence reads: CASSTLAHQETQYF. CDR3 nucleotides: TGTGCCAGCAGCACCCTAGCACACCAAGAGACCCAGTACTTC. This chain uses TRBV6-2 or TRBV6-3 with TRBJ2-5; D may be TRBD2 (5 bases). V was pared by 6 bases and J by 0 bases, with 11 bases between. Germline values: CDR1 MNHEY, CDR2 SVGEGT. CDR3 size: 14 residues.

The rearrangement joins TRBV10-3 to TRBJ2-1, with 9 bases identical to TRBD2. Germline lookup yields CDR1 ENHRY and CDR2 SYGVKD. The CDR3 runs to 15 residues. Unmatched junction bases numbered 8, after V lost 4 bases and J lost 7 bases. The CDR3 sequence: CAISVWLAGPNEQFF. The CDR3 region has the DNA TGTGCCATCAGTGTGTGGCTAGCGGGGCCGAATGAGCAGTTCTTC.

This clone appeared a few times. The rearrangement uses TRBV19 and TRBJ1-3; D is undetermined. This CDR3 spans 16 amino acids. Trimming removed 7 bases at V and 4 bases at J, with 20 bases between. Per germline, CDR1 LNHDA and CDR2 SQIVND (reference sequence). The CDR3 DNA reads TGTGCCAGTACCCCGAGCCCCGGAGTTTTCGGAAACACCATATATTTT. Translating it yields CASTPSPGVFGNTIYF.